This T cell receptor beta chain is from a study of T-cell memory formation after mild COVID-19. Study-wide results and caveats: Clones that contracted from day 15 to 85 had balanced CD4/CD8; later expanders were CD4+ biased. In second-wave clones peaking day 37, SARS-CoV-2 specificity remained unconfirmed.

A 5'RACE reaction primed in the constant segment made cDNA libraries of TCR alpha and TCR beta, and these carried sample barcodes and UMIs. TCRdb reanalysed the 5' RACE reads using MiXCR and keeps one entry per CDR3 protein. The sample records approximately 300,000 distinct CDR3 sequences, 7% to 10% being singletons. Deletions cut 0 bases from V and 4 bases from J, with 8 bases between. The germline V gene encodes CDR1 SGHRS and CDR2 YFSETQ. The CDR3 consists of 14 residues. Turning to this clonotype: Its antigen is unknown.

The rearrangement uses TRBV5-1 and TRBJ2-1, with unresolved D. The sequencing sample was made of PBMCs or a T cell subset sorted from them (not recorded which). The receptor's source is a man in his late teens or twenties who had mild COVID-19 (a few samples of this study predate the infection). Cell type and time point are not known. The CDR3 spells CASSLGAEYNEQFF. In DNA, the CDR3 is TGCGCCAGCAGCTTGGGGGCCGAGTACAATGAGCAGTTCTTC.